Shown below are 7 T cell receptor beta chains from a single sample sequenced in a study of early T cells in non-severe SARS-CoV-2 infection. TCRdb used MiXCR to reprocess the 5' RACE reads, holding one entry per CDR3 protein. The table records 65,000 to 95,000 distinct CDR3 sequences, more than 7.5% of them present only once. The specimen was whole blood. These receptors were collected from an adult who was a healthcare worker with PCR-confirmed SARS-CoV-2 infection or an uninfected control (not recorded which).

This clonotype has just a few counts. The chain links TRBV5-1 to TRBJ2-1; TRBD2 matches at 7 bases. The CDR3 has 16 amino acids. Trimming at V came to 1 base and at J to 0 bases, leaving 4 bases not matched to a gene. Germline CDR1 reads SGHRS; CDR2 reads YFSETQ. The CDR3 DNA follows: TGCGCCAGCAGCTTGCTAGCGGCTACCTCCTACAATGAGCAGTTCTTC. Protein product: CASSLLAATSYNEQFF.

This clonotype occurred a few times. CDR3 DNA sequence: TGTGCCAGCACCGGACCCCAGGGGTACGAGCAGTACTTC. It codes for CASTGPQGYEQYF. The gene calls are TRBV28 and TRBJ2-7, with D possibly TRBD1 on 6 matching bases. V lost 7 bases, J lost 4 bases, and 14 bases lay in between. Germline V gives CDR1 MDHEN, CDR2 SYDVKM. CDR3 length equals 13 residues.

The V call is TRBV3-1, the J call TRBJ1-2; D possibly corresponds to TRBD1 (5 bases). V lost 1 base to trimming and J lost 7 bases, with 22 bases between them. CDR3 length equals 17 residues. Germline values: CDR1 LGHDT, CDR2 YNNKEL (reference sequence). The CDR3 sequence: CASSQVLPGTILSGYTF. CDR3 DNA sequence: TGTGCCAGCAGCCAAGTCCTGCCAGGGACGATTTTGAGTGGCTACACCTTC.

Ten or more counts support this clonotype. This chain joins TRBV20-1 and TRBJ2-5, with 9 bases fitting TRBD2. CDR3 length equals 15 residues. Germline V gene lookup returns CDR1 DFQATT and CDR2 SNEGSKA (reference sequence). The V gene end was trimmed by 2 bases and the J gene end by 4 bases; junction bases not matched to a gene: 8. The CDR3 coding sequence is TGCAGTGCTAGAACTGGTAGCGGGAGTCGAGAGACCCAGTACTTC. Translation gives CSARTGSGSRETQYF.

This chain uses TRBV5-1 with TRBJ2-7; D is perhaps TRBD1 (8 bases). Trimming stripped 5 bases from V and 1 base from J, with 16 bases between. CDR1 is SGHRS, CDR2 YFSETQ, per germline. This CDR3 has 15 amino acids. CDR3 sequence (DNA): TGCGCCAGCAGTCAGGGGGCGGGAGCTTCCTACGAGCAGTACTTC. Amino acids: CASSQGAGASYEQYF.

This clonotype was detected only a few times. The chain is built from TRBV28 and TRBJ1-2; D is unresolved. The V and J ends lost 7 bases and 0 bases respectively, with 9 bases between them. Germline values: CDR1 MDHEN, CDR2 SYDVKM. The CDR3 totals 13 residues. The CDR3 DNA follows: TGTGCCAGCACCCAGATACCTAACTATGGCTACACCTTC. Encoded protein: CASTQIPNYGYTF.

This clonotype was seen only once. This clone may be a read error of a much larger clone one base away. The chain carries TRBV9 and TRBJ1-6; TRBD1 is a possible D gene (5 bases). Germline lookup yields CDR1 SGDLS and CDR2 YYNGEE. CDR3 length: 15 amino acids. CDR3 sequence: CASSGDDSYDSLLHF. CDR3 nucleotides: TGTGCCAGCAGCGGTGATGACAGTTACGATTCACTCCTCCACTTT. The full variable domain, rest sourced from reference TRBV9 and TRBJ1-6, is DSGVTQTPKHLITATGQRVTLRCSPRSGDLSVYWYQQSLDQGLQFLIQYYNGEERAKGNILERFSAQQFPDLHSELNLSSLELGDSALYFCASSGDDSYDSLLHFGNGTRLTVT.